The 10 T cell receptor beta chains reported below all come from one sample, sequenced in a study of blood T cell repertoires in COVID-19. Only in-frame clones appear in the TCRdb table, and some are missing; sequencing was by immunoSEQ multiplex PCR. The repertoire holds roughly 100,000 clones, with about 85% as singletons. Sequenced: peripheral blood. These receptors came from a man aged 50-60 years in a cohort sampled during active COVID-19.

This chain joins TRBV4-2 and TRBJ2-2; 7 positions agree with TRBD1. Germline V lookup: CDR1 LGHNA, CDR2 YNFKEQ. The CDR3 consists of 15 residues. Trimming removed 5 bases from V and 0 bases from J; junction bases left unmatched: 3. As DNA, the CDR3 is TGTGCCAGCAGCATCGGGACAGCGAACACCGGGGAGCTGTTTTTT. Protein product: CASSIGTANTGELFF.

CDR3 sequence (DNA): TGTGCCAGTAGTGCCTCGACAGGGACTAGCACAGATACGCAGTATTTT. Its translation: CASSASTGTSTDTQYF. The chain links TRBV19 to TRBJ2-3; a possible D gene is TRBD1 (7 bases). The germline gives CDR1 LNHDA, CDR2 SQIVND (reference sequence). The CDR3 sequence is 16 residues long. The V gene lost 5 bases and the J gene lost 0 bases, with 15 bases spanning the gap. The full variable domain, completed using reference TRBV19 and TRBJ2-3, is DGGITQSPKYLFRKEGQNVTLSCEQNLNHDAMYWYRQDPGQGLRLIYYSQIVNDFQKGDIAEGYSVSREKKESFPLTVTSAQKNPTAFYLCASSASTGTSTDTQYFGPGTRLTVL.

The genes are TRBV28 and TRBJ1-2; 9 nucleotides align to TRBD1. The CDR3 totals 14 residues. V was pared by 6 bases and J by 3 bases, with 5 bases of the junction left unmatched. The V gene's germline CDR1 is MDHEN and CDR2 SYDVKM. CDR3 in amino acids: CASREQGADYGYTF. The CDR3 DNA follows: TGTGCCAGCAGAGAACAGGGGGCAGACTATGGCTACACCTTC.

The chain recombines TRBV18 with TRBJ1-1, with 10 bases lining up with TRBD1. The CDR3 extends over 17 amino acids. J gave up 3 bases and V 6 bases, and 13 bases lay outside the gene matches. Per the germline V gene, CDR1 is KGHSH and CDR2 is LQKENI. For the CDR3, the DNA is TGTGCCAGCTCGATAAAAGGGACAGGGGCCATATACACTGAAGCTTTCTTT. Its translation: CASSIKGTGAIYTEAFF.

The chain links TRBV11-3 to TRBJ1-3; 8 bases are a match to TRBD1. V shed 5 bases, J shed 2 bases, and the junction held 8 bases outside the gene matches. The germline V gene encodes CDR1 SGHNT and CDR2 YENEEA. The CDR3 has 16 amino acids. The CDR3 sequence is CASSPPGQEAGNTIYF. The CDR3 DNA is TGTGCCAGCAGCCCACCGGGACAGGAGGCTGGAAACACCATATATTTT.

This chain connects TRBV6-5 to TRBJ1-6, with D tentatively TRBD1 (5 bases). The V and J ends lost 6 bases and 10 bases respectively, with 10 bases between them. The CDR3 is made up of 12 amino acids. Looked up from germline, CDR1 is MNHEY and CDR2 is SVGAGI. CDR3 nucleotide sequence: TGTGCCAGCAGAACAGGACAATCACCCCTCCACTTT. As protein: CASRTGQSPLHF.

The genes are TRBV5-1 and TRBJ1-3; TRBD1 matches at 7 bases. The CDR3 spans 15 residues. From germline, CDR1 is SGHRS and CDR2 YFSETQ. J gave up 3 bases and V 0 bases, and 3 bases lay outside the gene matches. For the CDR3, the DNA is TGCGCCAGCAGCTTGGGACAGGGTTTTGGAAACACCATATATTTT. Translating it yields CASSLGQGFGNTIYF.

CDR3 coding DNA: TGTGCCAGCAGCACGACCTCACAGGGTAGTCACTATGGCTACACCTTC. It translates to CASSTTSQGSHYGYTF. The chain uses TRBV9 and TRBJ1-2; tentatively, D is TRBD1 (6 bases). V lost 4 bases and J 3 bases, leaving 19 bases between the germline ends. This CDR3 is built from 16 residues. Germline lookup yields CDR1 SGDLS and CDR2 YYNGEE.

J is TRBJ1-6 and V is TRBV6-5; D ambiguous. V was cut by 6 bases and J by 6 bases, with 9 bases left in between. Germline lookup yields CDR1 MNHEY and CDR2 SVGAGI. The CDR3 spans 13 residues. CDR3 region: CASSLASNSPLHF. DNA for the CDR3: TGTGCCAGCAGCCTCGCTAGTAATTCACCCCTCCACTTT.

The V and J genes are TRBV7-2 and TRBJ2-3, with TRBD2 matching 12 bases. Germline assignment: CDR1 SGHTA and CDR2 FQGNSA. Trimming cost V 2 bases and J 3 bases; bases outside gene matches: 12. The CDR3 spans 19 residues. The CDR3 DNA reads TGTGCCAGCAGCTTATACGGTCTAGCGGGGGGGCCGGGAACAGATACGCAGTATTTT. This sequence encodes CASSLYGLAGGPGTDTQYF.